Listed below are T cell receptor beta chains from one sample, sequenced in a study of blood T cell repertoires in COVID-19. Generated by immunoSEQ multiplex PCR, the TCRdb table keeps only in-frame clones and is missing some. The table shows roughly 430,000 clones, with around nine tenths occurring only once. Material: PBMCs or T cells enriched from blood (not recorded which). Receptors originate from a woman younger than 35 who had been exposed to COVID-19. Both conserved end residues are part of each CDR3. D genes are given only for firm matches. Clone size is shown for a subset of rows, as once, few, many or a class of expanded clone.

cdr3_length: 15; v_call: TRBV10-1; clone_size: few; d_call: .; j_call: TRBJ2-7; cdr3_aa: CASSESHPGVREQYF; cdr3_nt: TGCGCCAGCAGTGAGTCCCACCCGGGGGTCCGCGAGCAGTACTTC
cdr3_length: 11; v_call: TRBV30; clone_size: .; d_call: .; j_call: TRBJ1-2; cdr3_aa: CAWSRGGGYTF; cdr3_nt: TGTGCCTGGAGTCGGGGGGGTGGCTACACCTTC
cdr3_length: 12; v_call: TRBV28; clone_size: .; d_call: .; j_call: TRBJ1-1; cdr3_aa: CASSSGYTEAFF; cdr3_nt: TGTGCCAGCAGTTCCGGGTACACTGAAGCTTTCTTT
cdr3_length: 13; v_call: TRBV10-3; clone_size: .; d_call: TRBD1; j_call: TRBJ2-1; cdr3_aa: CATNEGAGNEQFF; cdr3_nt: TGTGCCACCAACGAGGGGGCTGGGAATGAGCAGTTCTTC
cdr3_length: 13; v_call: TRBV13; clone_size: .; d_call: .; j_call: TRBJ2-7; cdr3_aa: CATALGRGYEQYF; cdr3_nt: TGTGCCACCGCTCTCGGCAGGGGCTACGAGCAGTACTTC
cdr3_length: 15; v_call: TRBV11-2; clone_size: .; d_call: .; j_call: TRBJ2-7; cdr3_aa: CASSLGAGAGAEQYF; cdr3_nt: TGTGCCAGCAGCTTAGGAGCAGGGGCAGGTGCCGAGCAGTACTTC
cdr3_length: 19; v_call: TRBV21-1; clone_size: .; d_call: .; j_call: TRBJ2-4; cdr3_aa: CASSKRSSGGVRYENIQYF; cdr3_nt: TGTGCCAGCAGCAAACGGTCTAGCGGGGGGGTTAGGTACGAAAACATTCAGTACTTC
cdr3_length: 17; v_call: TRBV5-5; clone_size: few; d_call: TRBD2; j_call: TRBJ2-1; cdr3_aa: CASSLSGLAGDINEQFF; cdr3_nt: TGTGCCAGCAGCTTGTCAGGTCTAGCGGGAGACATAAATGAGCAGTTCTTC
cdr3_length: 16; v_call: TRBV15; clone_size: once; d_call: TRBD2; j_call: TRBJ2-7; cdr3_aa: CATSSPRGGNSYEQYF; cdr3_nt: TGTGCCACCAGCAGTCCCCGGGGGGGGAACTCCTACGAGCAGTACTTC
cdr3_length: 14; v_call: TRBV7-9; clone_size: .; d_call: .; j_call: TRBJ1-4; cdr3_aa: CASSLPGVNEKLFF; cdr3_nt: TGTGCCAGCAGCCTACCAGGGGTTAATGAAAAACTGTTTTTT
cdr3_length: 14; v_call: TRBV11-2; clone_size: .; d_call: .; j_call: TRBJ1-1; cdr3_aa: CASSLVGAVGEAFF; cdr3_nt: TGTGCCAGCAGCTTAGTGGGGGCGGTAGGTGAAGCTTTCTTT
cdr3_length: 15; v_call: TRBV19; clone_size: .; d_call: TRBD1; j_call: TRBJ2-7; cdr3_aa: CASSSGTGLTYEQYF; cdr3_nt: TGTGCCAGTAGTAGCGGGACAGGTCTTACCTACGAGCAGTACTTC
cdr3_length: 17; v_call: TRBV27; clone_size: .; d_call: .; j_call: TRBJ1-3; cdr3_aa: CASSLSRPEDSGNTIYF; cdr3_nt: TGTGCCAGCAGTTTATCGAGGCCCGAAGACTCTGGAAACACCATATATTTT
cdr3_length: 15; v_call: TRBV7-2; clone_size: few; d_call: .; j_call: TRBJ2-4; cdr3_aa: CASSLQGFGENIQYF; cdr3_nt: TGTGCCAGCAGCTTACAGGGGTTCGGAGAAAACATTCAGTACTTC
cdr3_length: 16; v_call: TRBV5-1; clone_size: .; d_call: TRBD1; j_call: TRBJ2-7; cdr3_aa: CASSLDGTGASYEQYF; cdr3_nt: TGCGCCAGCAGCTTGGACGGGACAGGGGCCTCCTACGAGCAGTACTTC
cdr3_length: 14; v_call: TRBV25-1; clone_size: .; d_call: TRBD1; j_call: TRBJ2-2; cdr3_aa: CASKGQGDTGELFF; cdr3_nt: TGTGCCAGTAAAGGACAGGGTGACACCGGGGAGCTGTTTTTT
cdr3_length: 15; v_call: TRBV6-1; clone_size: .; d_call: .; j_call: TRBJ1-4; cdr3_aa: CASSEFWGENEKLFF; cdr3_nt: TGTGCCAGCAGTGAATTCTGGGGGGAGAATGAAAAACTGTTTTTT
cdr3_length: 13; v_call: TRBV5-1; clone_size: .; d_call: TRBD1; j_call: TRBJ2-3; cdr3_aa: CASSLEGTGAQYF; cdr3_nt: TGCGCCAGCAGCTTGGAGGGGACAGGGGCGCAGTATTTT
cdr3_length: 15; v_call: TRBV2; clone_size: .; d_call: TRBD1; j_call: TRBJ1-4; cdr3_aa: CASSRQGATNEKLFF; cdr3_nt: TGTGCCAGCAGTAGACAGGGGGCAACTAATGAAAAACTGTTTTTT
cdr3_length: 14; v_call: TRBV5-1; clone_size: .; d_call: .; j_call: TRBJ1-1; cdr3_aa: CASSFDGFGTEAFF; cdr3_nt: TGCGCCAGCAGCTTTGACGGGTTTGGCACTGAAGCTTTCTTT
cdr3_length: 11; v_call: TRBV20-1; clone_size: .; d_call: .; j_call: TRBJ2-1; cdr3_aa: CSAPLASEQFF; cdr3_nt: TGCAGTGCTCCCCTAGCGTCTGAGCAGTTCTTC
cdr3_length: 14; v_call: TRBV5-6; clone_size: .; d_call: TRBD2; j_call: TRBJ2-7; cdr3_aa: CASSLGLAGVEQYF; cdr3_nt: TGTGCCAGCAGCCTGGGACTAGCGGGAGTCGAGCAGTACTTC
cdr3_length: 16; v_call: TRBV4-1; clone_size: .; d_call: .; j_call: TRBJ2-2; cdr3_aa: CASSRPTRVNTGELFF; cdr3_nt: TGCGCCAGCAGCCGTCCAACGAGAGTGAACACCGGGGAGCTGTTTTTT
cdr3_length: 15; v_call: TRBV27; clone_size: .; d_call: TRBD2; j_call: TRBJ2-1; cdr3_aa: CASSTSGGSYNEQFF; cdr3_nt: TGTGCCAGCAGTACTAGCGGAGGCTCCTACAATGAGCAGTTCTTC